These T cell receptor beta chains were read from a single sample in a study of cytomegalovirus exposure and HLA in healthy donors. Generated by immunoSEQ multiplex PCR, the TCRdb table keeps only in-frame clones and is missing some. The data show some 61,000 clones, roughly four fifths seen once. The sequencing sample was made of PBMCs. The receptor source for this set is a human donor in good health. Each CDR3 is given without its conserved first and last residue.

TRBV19,ASSPPERGNRGSGANVLT
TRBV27,ASSLVGAGVPNTGELF
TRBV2,ASVGTDYGYT
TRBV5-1,ASSLDGDRRNTEAF
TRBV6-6,ATEGALGTDTQY
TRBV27,ASSLTGATAKNIQY
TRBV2,ASSRDRLNQPQH
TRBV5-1,ASSYGTEQY
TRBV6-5,ASRRGGTNEKLF
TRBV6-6,ASRGAGDNSPLH
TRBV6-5,ASSYASGTSAYEQY
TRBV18,ASSPRAGDGEKLF
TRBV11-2,AAGTTPYEQY
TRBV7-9,STGQVNEKLF
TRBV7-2,ASSSGLAAGELF
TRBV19,ASSIEEFGETQY
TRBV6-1,ASPFPRSSNYGYT
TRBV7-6,ASSLSHLNTQY
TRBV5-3,ARSLAGF
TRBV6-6,ASSSPLATNEKLF
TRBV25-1,ASSPIRILGADYEQY
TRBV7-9,SSSQPGLVLADTQY
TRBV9,ASSGLGGRQAF
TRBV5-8,ASSLGTGGGNQPQH
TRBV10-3,AISERTSGGIGTQY
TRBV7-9,ASSFDGQGKRYGYT
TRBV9,ASSVLTSGGGNEQF
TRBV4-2,ASSQATNSYEQY
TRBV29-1,SVVGQGGYEQY
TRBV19,ASSIDTNTGGGNQPQH
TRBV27,ASRLTSGANNEQF
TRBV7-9,ASSPRGPMGTEAF
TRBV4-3,ASSQDPGVGNQPQH
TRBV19,ASSIGTSGGPTGELF
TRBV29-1,SVLQGYDTQY
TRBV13,ASSRFSSGNTIY
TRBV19,ASSQNPGSAADTQY
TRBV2,ASSPLGGQYNEQF
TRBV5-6,ASTQQGRFGYP
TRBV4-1,ASSPIRQWETQY
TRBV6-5,ASRVEGQGGYT
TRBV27,ASSKSGGSTEAF
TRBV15,ATSRQTVGNTEAF
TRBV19,ASQGTGAYTGELF
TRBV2,ASSEARGAGQPQH